This is a list of T cell receptor beta chains from one sample in a study of T-cell memory formation after mild COVID-19. TCRdb itself ran the 5' RACE reads through MiXCR, one entry per CDR3 protein. The sample lists 250,000 to 300,000 distinct CDR3 sequences, about 17% occurring once. The sample comprised PBMCs or a T cell subset sorted from them (not recorded which). The receptor set was obtained from a man in his late teens or twenties who had mild COVID-19 (a few samples of this study predate the infection). Cell type and time point are not known. Each CDR3 is given with its conserved first and last residue. Each record gives: J gene, D gene, clone size, V gene, CDR3 DNA, CDR3 protein. D genes are given only for firm matches. Clone size is given for some rows only: seen once, a few or many times, or a class if the clone is expanded.

J gene: TRBJ1-2
D gene: NA
clone size: NA
V gene: TRBV12-3/TRBV12-4
CDR3 DNA: TGTGCCAGCAGCCCCACGTTTAATGGCTACACCTTC
CDR3 protein: CASSPTFNGYTF

J gene: TRBJ2-3
D gene: TRBD2
clone size: NA
V gene: TRBV7-9
CDR3 DNA: TGTGCCAGCAGCTTCAACCGAGCGGGGGCGACCACAGATACGCAGTATTTT
CDR3 protein: CASSFNRAGATTDTQYF

J gene: TRBJ1-2
D gene: NA
clone size: many
V gene: TRBV5-1
CDR3 DNA: TGCGCCAGCAGCTTACAGGGCAGTGGCTACACCTTC
CDR3 protein: CASSLQGSGYTF

J gene: TRBJ2-1
D gene: NA
clone size: NA
V gene: TRBV20-1
CDR3 DNA: TGCAGTGCCAGGTCCTGGGTCATATACAATGAGCAGTTCTTC
CDR3 protein: CSARSWVIYNEQFF

J gene: TRBJ1-5
D gene: NA
clone size: large
V gene: TRBV5-5
CDR3 DNA: TGTGCCAGCAGCTTATACCGGGACTCCCCCAGGCCCCAGCATTTT
CDR3 protein: CASSLYRDSPRPQHF

J gene: TRBJ2-5
D gene: NA
clone size: few
V gene: TRBV5-1
CDR3 DNA: TGCGCCAGCGGGGTGGGGGATGCCCAAGAGACCCAGTACTTC
CDR3 protein: CASGVGDAQETQYF

J gene: TRBJ1-2
D gene: NA
clone size: few
V gene: TRBV7-2
CDR3 DNA: TGTGCCAGCAGCTTAATTGTTTTGGGGGCTGAAGGCTACACCTTC
CDR3 protein: CASSLIVLGAEGYTF

J gene: TRBJ1-2
D gene: NA
clone size: NA
V gene: TRBV12-5
CDR3 DNA: TGTGCTAGTGGTCAAACGACCCTCCGGGACAAGGATGGCTACACCTTC
CDR3 protein: CASGQTTLRDKDGYTF

J gene: TRBJ2-2
D gene: TRBD1
clone size: NA
V gene: TRBV5-1
CDR3 DNA: TGCGCCAGCAGCTGGACAGGGTTCACCGGGGAGCTGTTTTTT
CDR3 protein: CASSWTGFTGELFF

J gene: TRBJ2-5
D gene: NA
clone size: NA
V gene: TRBV14
CDR3 DNA: TGTGCCAGCAGCCTCTCACCAGAGACCCAGTACTTC
CDR3 protein: CASSLSPETQYF

J gene: TRBJ1-1
D gene: TRBD1
clone size: NA
V gene: TRBV6-2/TRBV6-3
CDR3 DNA: TGTGCCAGCAGATCAGGGGGCGGCACTGAAGCTTTCTTT
CDR3 protein: CASRSGGGTEAFF

J gene: TRBJ2-1
D gene: TRBD2
clone size: many
V gene: TRBV6-5
CDR3 DNA: TGTGCCAGCAGAACCTGGACTAGCGGGTACAATGAGCAGTTCTTC
CDR3 protein: CASRTWTSGYNEQFF

J gene: TRBJ2-6
D gene: NA
clone size: NA
V gene: TRBV12-3/TRBV12-4
CDR3 DNA: TGTGCCAGCAGCGGACTGCACTCTGGGGCCAACGTCCTGACTTTC
CDR3 protein: CASSGLHSGANVLTF

J gene: TRBJ2-5
D gene: TRBD1
clone size: NA
V gene: TRBV5-1
CDR3 DNA: TGCGCCAGCAGCCCCGGGACAGCCTCCGAGACCCAGTACTTC
CDR3 protein: CASSPGTASETQYF

J gene: TRBJ2-5
D gene: NA
clone size: few
V gene: TRBV29-1
CDR3 DNA: TGCAGCGCTTGTGACGGGGGCCGAGAGACCCAGTACTTC
CDR3 protein: CSACDGGRETQYF

J gene: TRBJ2-5
D gene: TRBD1
clone size: many
V gene: TRBV2
CDR3 DNA: TGTGCCACCCTCCGGGACAGACAAGAGACCCAGTACTTC
CDR3 protein: CATLRDRQETQYF

J gene: TRBJ2-3
D gene: NA
clone size: NA
V gene: TRBV10-3
CDR3 DNA: TGTGCCATCAGCCTCGAGGGGACAATGGCGGGGGATACGCAGTATTTT
CDR3 protein: CAISLEGTMAGDTQYF

J gene: TRBJ2-3
D gene: NA
clone size: many
V gene: TRBV12-3/TRBV12-4
CDR3 DNA: TGTGCCAGCCGACTAGTGGCAGATACGCAGTATTTT
CDR3 protein: CASRLVADTQYF

J gene: TRBJ1-6
D gene: TRBD1
clone size: few
V gene: TRBV20-1
CDR3 DNA: TGCAGTGCCCGGATGTTTGACAGGGTGGTTAATTCACCCCTCCACTTT
CDR3 protein: CSARMFDRVVNSPLHF

J gene: TRBJ1-1
D gene: NA
clone size: NA
V gene: TRBV4-1
CDR3 DNA: TGCGCCAGCAGCCGCGGAGATTTCGGGCGAGGAAACACTGAAGCTTTCTTT
CDR3 protein: CASSRGDFGRGNTEAFF

J gene: TRBJ2-6
D gene: NA
clone size: few
V gene: TRBV7-2
CDR3 DNA: TGTGCCAGCAGCCGGGGGGCCGGTGCTGCCAACGTCCTGACTTTC
CDR3 protein: CASSRGAGAANVLTF

J gene: TRBJ1-6
D gene: NA
clone size: NA
V gene: TRBV6-2/TRBV6-3
CDR3 DNA: TGTGCCAGCAGTTACCCGTGGTCGAGGAATTCACCCCTCCACTTT
CDR3 protein: CASSYPWSRNSPLHF

J gene: TRBJ2-5
D gene: NA
clone size: NA
V gene: TRBV7-9
CDR3 DNA: TGTGCCAGCAGCTTTCCTCGGGAGACCCAGTACTTC
CDR3 protein: CASSFPRETQYF

J gene: TRBJ1-1
D gene: TRBD1
clone size: NA
V gene: TRBV29-1
CDR3 DNA: TGCAGCGTTGATGGGAGACAGGGGAACACTGAAGCTTTCTTT
CDR3 protein: CSVDGRQGNTEAFF

J gene: TRBJ2-1
D gene: NA
clone size: NA
V gene: TRBV6-7
CDR3 DNA: TGTGCCAGCAGTTATACCGCAGGGGAGCAGTTCTTC
CDR3 protein: CASSYTAGEQFF

J gene: TRBJ2-1
D gene: TRBD1
clone size: NA
V gene: TRBV3-1
CDR3 DNA: TGTGCCAGCAGCCAACGACAGGGGCGGAATGAGCAGTTCTTC
CDR3 protein: CASSQRQGRNEQFF

J gene: TRBJ2-4
D gene: NA
clone size: few
V gene: TRBV7-2
CDR3 DNA: TGTGCCAGCAGCTTAACGACAGAGATTCAGTACTTC
CDR3 protein: CASSLTTEIQYF

J gene: TRBJ2-1
D gene: NA
clone size: NA
V gene: TRBV6-2/TRBV6-3
CDR3 DNA: TGTGCCAGCAGTTACTCGGTCTGGAAAGGAGACAATGAGCAGTTCTTC
CDR3 protein: CASSYSVWKGDNEQFF

J gene: TRBJ1-4
D gene: NA
clone size: NA
V gene: TRBV4-1
CDR3 DNA: TGCGCCAGCAGCCAAGAGGGTATCGGTGAAAAACTGTTTTTT
CDR3 protein: CASSQEGIGEKLFF

J gene: TRBJ2-3
D gene: TRBD2
clone size: many
V gene: TRBV29-1
CDR3 DNA: TGCAGCGTGTGGGGACTAGCGGGGGCTACTAGCACAGATACGCAGTATTTT
CDR3 protein: CSVWGLAGATSTDTQYF

J gene: TRBJ2-1
D gene: TRBD2
clone size: few
V gene: TRBV20-1
CDR3 DNA: TGCAGTGCTTTATCACTAGCGGGGACGCCTGAGCAGTTCTTC
CDR3 protein: CSALSLAGTPEQFF

J gene: TRBJ1-1
D gene: NA
clone size: few
V gene: TRBV5-1
CDR3 DNA: TGCGCCAGCAGCTTGACCGGGACGGGGACTGAAGCTTTCTTT
CDR3 protein: CASSLTGTGTEAFF

J gene: TRBJ2-7
D gene: NA
clone size: NA
V gene: TRBV12-3/TRBV12-4
CDR3 DNA: TGTGCCAGCAGTATAGGCCAATACGAGCAGTACTTC
CDR3 protein: CASSIGQYEQYF

J gene: TRBJ2-3
D gene: NA
clone size: NA
V gene: TRBV7-9
CDR3 DNA: TGTGCCAGCAGCTTAGGGAAGCCCGAGAGCGATACGCAGTATTTT
CDR3 protein: CASSLGKPESDTQYF

J gene: TRBJ1-1
D gene: NA
clone size: NA
V gene: TRBV5-6
CDR3 DNA: TGTGCCAGTCGACCCCTCTCCAAAACTACGGAAGCTTTCTTT
CDR3 protein: CASRPLSKTTEAFF

J gene: TRBJ1-2
D gene: NA
clone size: NA
V gene: TRBV6-6
CDR3 DNA: TGTGCCAGCAGTTCATCGCCCGGGACGGGGAGGGTCGGCTACACCTTC
CDR3 protein: CASSSSPGTGRVGYTF

J gene: TRBJ2-3
D gene: TRBD1
clone size: NA
V gene: TRBV7-8
CDR3 DNA: TGTGCCAGCAGCTCCGGACAGGGAGTGGTGGCAGATACGCAGTATTTT
CDR3 protein: CASSSGQGVVADTQYF

J gene: TRBJ1-1
D gene: NA
clone size: few
V gene: TRBV6-5
CDR3 DNA: TGTGCCAGCGCCCCCCTTGACCAGGAAGCTTTCTTT
CDR3 protein: CASAPLDQEAFF

J gene: TRBJ1-5
D gene: NA
clone size: NA
V gene: TRBV27
CDR3 DNA: TGTGCCAGCAGTGGTGGGGGGGGCAATCAGCCCCAGCATTTT
CDR3 protein: CASSGGGGNQPQHF

J gene: TRBJ2-3
D gene: NA
clone size: NA
V gene: TRBV29-1
CDR3 DNA: TGCAGCGCAGGGACTGGCGCAGATACGCAGTATTTT
CDR3 protein: CSAGTGADTQYF

J gene: TRBJ2-3
D gene: NA
clone size: few
V gene: TRBV12-3/TRBV12-4
CDR3 DNA: TGTGCCAGCAGTTTGCAGGGGCAGATCACAGATACGCAGTATTTT
CDR3 protein: CASSLQGQITDTQYF

J gene: TRBJ1-1
D gene: NA
clone size: NA
V gene: TRBV5-1
CDR3 DNA: TGCGCCAGCAGCTTTCAAGGTACGAGCACTGAAGCTTTCTTT
CDR3 protein: CASSFQGTSTEAFF

J gene: TRBJ2-7
D gene: NA
clone size: few
V gene: TRBV7-2
CDR3 DNA: TGTGCCAGCAGCTTAGGTCTAGCGTTCTACGAGCAGTACTTC
CDR3 protein: CASSLGLAFYEQYF

J gene: TRBJ2-2
D gene: NA
clone size: many
V gene: TRBV20-1
CDR3 DNA: TGCAGTGCTAGAGATCCGCAGGGTAGCGGGGAGCTGTTTTTT
CDR3 protein: CSARDPQGSGELFF

J gene: TRBJ1-1
D gene: NA
clone size: NA
V gene: TRBV3-1
CDR3 DNA: TGTGCCAGCAGCTTCCAGGGGAGCGTCACTGAAGCTTTCTTT
CDR3 protein: CASSFQGSVTEAFF

J gene: TRBJ1-6
D gene: NA
clone size: few
V gene: TRBV5-1
CDR3 DNA: TGCGCCAGCAGCTTGGAGTTGGGGGGGTTTTCACCCCTCCACTTT
CDR3 protein: CASSLELGGFSPLHF

J gene: TRBJ1-1
D gene: TRBD1
clone size: few
V gene: TRBV9
CDR3 DNA: TGTGCCAGCAGCGTAGACGGGACAGCCAACACTGAAGCTTTCTTT
CDR3 protein: CASSVDGTANTEAFF

J gene: TRBJ1-5
D gene: NA
clone size: few
V gene: TRBV12-3/TRBV12-4
CDR3 DNA: TGTGCCAGCAGTTTTTACAGTCCCGGACAGCCCCAGCATTTT
CDR3 protein: CASSFYSPGQPQHF

J gene: TRBJ2-5
D gene: NA
clone size: few
V gene: TRBV3-1
CDR3 DNA: TGTGCCAGCAGCCAAGCGGGGGGCCGTCTCGGAGAGACCCAGTACTTC
CDR3 protein: CASSQAGGRLGETQYF

J gene: TRBJ2-5
D gene: TRBD1
clone size: few
V gene: TRBV5-1
CDR3 DNA: TGCGCCAGCAGCCCAGGACAGGGGACGGAGACCCAGTACTTC
CDR3 protein: CASSPGQGTETQYF

J gene: TRBJ2-1
D gene: NA
clone size: few
V gene: TRBV7-9
CDR3 DNA: TGTGCCAGCAGCCCGTTGTGGGAGCAGTTCTTC
CDR3 protein: CASSPLWEQFF

J gene: TRBJ1-2
D gene: NA
clone size: NA
V gene: TRBV12-3/TRBV12-4
CDR3 DNA: TGTGCCAGCAGTTTAGCGCAGGGATACTATGGCTACACCTTC
CDR3 protein: CASSLAQGYYGYTF

J gene: TRBJ1-5
D gene: TRBD1
clone size: NA
V gene: TRBV15
CDR3 DNA: TGTGCCACCAATGGACAGGGGGGCAATCAGCCCCAGCATTTT
CDR3 protein: CATNGQGGNQPQHF

J gene: TRBJ1-5
D gene: NA
clone size: few
V gene: TRBV4-3
CDR3 DNA: TGCGCCAGCAGCGCCCGGTACGGAGAGTACAATCAGCCCCAGCATTTT
CDR3 protein: CASSARYGEYNQPQHF

J gene: TRBJ2-4
D gene: NA
clone size: few
V gene: TRBV28
CDR3 DNA: TGTGCCAGCAGTCTTCCTACAGGGTATGGTCACATTCAGTACTTC
CDR3 protein: CASSLPTGYGHIQYF

J gene: TRBJ2-1
D gene: TRBD2
clone size: many
V gene: TRBV5-1
CDR3 DNA: TGCGCCAGCAGCTTGACTAGCGGGGTTTACAATGAGCAGTTCTTC
CDR3 protein: CASSLTSGVYNEQFF

J gene: TRBJ2-1
D gene: TRBD2
clone size: NA
V gene: TRBV20-1
CDR3 DNA: TGCAGTGCAACCGGGACTACTATCTACAATGAGCAGTTCTTC
CDR3 protein: CSATGTTIYNEQFF